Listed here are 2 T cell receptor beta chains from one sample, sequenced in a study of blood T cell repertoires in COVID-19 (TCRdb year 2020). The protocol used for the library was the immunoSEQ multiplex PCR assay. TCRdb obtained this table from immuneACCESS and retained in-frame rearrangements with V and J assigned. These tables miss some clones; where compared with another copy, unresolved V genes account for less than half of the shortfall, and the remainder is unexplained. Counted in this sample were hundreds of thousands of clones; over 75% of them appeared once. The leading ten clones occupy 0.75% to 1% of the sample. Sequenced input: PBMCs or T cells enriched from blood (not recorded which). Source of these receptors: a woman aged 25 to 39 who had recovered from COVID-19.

CDR3 amino acids: CASSQDGVQPQHF. The CDR3 bases are TGTGCCAGCAGCCAAGACGGGGTTCAGCCCCAGCATTTT. The chain recombines TRBV3-1 (or the pseudogene TRBV3-2) with TRBJ1-5; D remains unclear. V was clipped by 0 bases and J by 6 bases, with 6 bases between them. This CDR3 comprises 13 residues. Germline-derived CDR1 and CDR2 are LGHDT and YNNKEL (reference sequence).

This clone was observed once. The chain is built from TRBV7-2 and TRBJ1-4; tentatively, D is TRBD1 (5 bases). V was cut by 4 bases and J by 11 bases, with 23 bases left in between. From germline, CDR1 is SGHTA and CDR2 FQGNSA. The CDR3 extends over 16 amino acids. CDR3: CASSSHSGTNMGKLFF. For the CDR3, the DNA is TGTGCCAGCAGCTCCCACTCCGGGACTAATATGGGTAAACTGTTTTTT.